This TCR beta chain originates from a study of T-cell reconstitution after alpha-beta-depleted transplantation in children. The germline CDR1 and CDR2 sequences are MNHEY and SVGAGI. V shed 2 bases and J shed 3 bases, with 10 bases lying between them. The CDR3 has 14 residues. This clonotype occurred a few times. Preparation of the TCRbeta library used unique molecular identifiers. TCRdb ran MiXCR on the PCR reads and lists one entry per CDR3 protein. The sample lists fewer than 550,000 distinct CDR3 sequences, roughly an eighth occurring once. This receptor was taken from a female patient aged 2-15 years who had a stem cell transplant for aplastic anemia, so the T cells may come from the graft donor. The gene calls are TRBV6-5 and TRBJ1-1; a weak D match, TRBD1 (5 bases). Specimen: PBMCs, mostly from graft donor cells, collected 180 days after TCRalphabeta/CD19-depleted stem cell transplant. The CDR3 region has the DNA TGTGCCAGCAGTTACGGCAGGGTTTACACTGAAGCTTTCTTT. Translation: CASSYGRVYTEAFF.